The 29 T cell receptor beta chains given below trace back to one sample, sequenced in a study of cytomegalovirus exposure and HLA in healthy donors. Both 60 Vbeta primers and 13 Jbeta primers went into the PCR. The method was immunoSEQ multiplex PCR; TCRdb's version includes in-frame clones alone and lacks a portion of them. Among approximately 280,000 clones listed, approximately 90% were seen once. The sequencing input was PBMCs. Receptor source: a woman aged 18-35 years in good health and CMV-seronegative.

The chain couples TRBV7-2 to TRBJ2-3; possibly TRBD2 for D (5 bases). Germline CDR1 reads SGHTA; CDR2 reads FQGNSA. V was cut by 3 bases and J by 0 bases, with 7 bases left in between. CDR3 size: 14 residues. The CDR3 is CASSFRTSTDTQYF. As DNA, the CDR3 is TGTGCCAGCAGCTTCAGGACTAGCACAGATACGCAGTATTTT.

This clone showed up just a few times. V usage is TRBV18 and J usage is TRBJ1-1; the match to TRBD1 covers 9 bases. Germline V lookup: CDR1 KGHSH, CDR2 LQKENI. The CDR3 contains 16 residues. Germline trimming cut 3 bases from V and 1 base from J; bases unmatched to any gene: 6. DNA of the CDR3: TGTGCCAGCTCACCCCTGACAGGGGGGCAGAACACTGAAGCTTTCTTT. Protein: CASSPLTGGQNTEAFF.

The gene calls are TRBV27 and TRBJ1-1; tentatively, D is TRBD1 (6 bases). The CDR3 length is 14 residues. The germline V gene has CDR1 MNHEY and CDR2 SMNVEV (reference sequence). V was cut by 7 bases and J by 0 bases, with 12 bases left in between. The CDR3 coding sequence is TGTGCCAGCATGGACAGTCCTATGAACACTGAAGCTTTCTTT. Encoded protein: CASMDSPMNTEAFF.

V usage is TRBV7-9 and J usage is TRBJ2-5, with 7 positions matching TRBD1. The V gene's germline CDR1 is SEHNR and CDR2 FQNEAQ (reference sequence). This CDR3 region has 15 residues. V trimming: 5 bases; J trimming: 2 bases; junction bases outside the gene matches: 8. The CDR3 DNA follows: TGTGCCAGCAGCACCGACAGGGAACATCAAGAGACCCAGTACTTC. Translating gives CASSTDREHQETQYF.

Of note for this clone: One end of the junction fails to match germline, which may point to a read error. The chain couples TRBV7-9 to TRBJ1-2; the match to TRBD1 covers 7 bases. The CDR3 loop spans 17 amino acids. CDR1 is SEHNR and CDR2 is FQNEAQ in the germline V gene (reference sequence). This CDR3 is CSSRGEYGDSYNYGYTF. The CDR3 DNA reads TGTTCCAGCCGAGGGGAGTATGGGGACAGTTATAACTATGGCTACACCTTC.

This clone was counted a single time. The chain couples TRBV6-6 to TRBJ2-2; 7 nucleotides line up with TRBD1. CDR1 is MNHNY, CDR2 SVGAGI, per germline (reference sequence). The CDR3 runs to 14 residues. The junction had 10 bases not matched to a gene; V was cut back by 7 bases and J by 8 bases. The DNA of the CDR3 is TGTGCCAGCAATCTTGACAGGGTGTTTGGGGAGCTGTTTTTT. Amino acid sequence: CASNLDRVFGELFF.

The chain joins TRBV5-1 to TRBJ2-3; 11 bases are shared with TRBD2. J was trimmed by 0 bases and V by 0 bases; bases with no gene match: 6. Germline V gene lookup returns CDR1 SGHRS and CDR2 YFSETQ. The CDR3 is 18 residues long. CDR3 amino acids: CASSLVTSGGPSTDTQYF. CDR3 bases: TGCGCCAGCAGCTTGGTAACTAGCGGGGGTCCTAGCACAGATACGCAGTATTTT.

The V gene is TRBV20-1, the J gene TRBJ2-5; D uncertain. There are 11 residues in the CDR3. Trimming cost V 6 bases and J 0 bases, with 5 bases left between them. Germline CDR1 DFQATT, CDR2 SNEGSKA (reference sequence). The CDR3 region is CSAQNQETQYF. In DNA form, the CDR3 reads TGCAGTGCACAGAACCAAGAGACCCAGTACTTC.

V usage is TRBV18 and J usage is TRBJ1-6; D uncertain. Germline V gives CDR1 KGHSH, CDR2 LQKENI. This CDR3 is built from 14 residues. Trimming left V 3 bases short and J 12 bases short, with 15 bases between. For the CDR3, the DNA is TGTGCCAGCTCACCCTCCACGACCCCGGGACCCCTCCACTTT. This encodes CASSPSTTPGPLHF.

The chain combines TRBV19 with TRBJ1-4; 8 bases line up with TRBD1. V was clipped by 6 bases and J by 5 bases; unmatched bases: 5. Germline lookup yields CDR1 LNHDA and CDR2 SQIVND (reference sequence). The CDR3 consists of 14 residues. The CDR3 DNA sequence: TGTGCCAGTAGGCGGACAGGGACGAATGAAAAACTGTTTTTT. This encodes CASRRTGTNEKLFF.

The J gene is TRBJ2-7, the V gene TRBV6-1; 7 positions agree with TRBD1. CDR3 length equals 14 residues. CDR1 is MNHNS and CDR2 is SASEGT in the germline V gene. V lost 7 bases and J lost 0; bases outside the gene matches: 6. CDR3 sequence: CASIRQGRSYEQYF. In nucleotides, the CDR3 is TGTGCCAGCATTCGACAGGGCCGCTCCTACGAGCAGTACTTC.

V usage is TRBV9 and J usage is TRBJ1-2; 7 nucleotides agree with TRBD1. This CDR3 region has 14 residues. Germline V lookup: CDR1 SGDLS, CDR2 YYNGEE. After removal of 2 bases from V and 2 bases from J, the junction contained 3 bases not matched to a gene. The CDR3 loop is CASSVTTGNYGYTF. The CDR3 DNA reads as TGTGCCAGCAGCGTCACGACAGGGAACTATGGCTACACCTTC.

The J gene is TRBJ2-7, the V gene TRBV11-2, with 10 bases matching TRBD1. The length of the CDR3 is 17 residues. Germline V gives CDR1 SGHAT, CDR2 FQNNGV. V lost 5 bases to trimming and J lost 0 bases; unmatched junction nucleotides: 10. The CDR3 loop is CASSPGQGESPSYEQYF. DNA for the CDR3: TGTGCCAGCAGCCCAGGACAGGGGGAGTCACCCTCCTACGAGCAGTACTTC.

The chain uses TRBV4-1 and TRBJ1-2, with D perhaps TRBD1 (6 bases). The germline V gene encodes CDR1 MGHRA and CDR2 YSYEKL. The CDR3 spans 15 residues. V was trimmed by 0 bases and J by 0 bases, leaving 8 bases between them. CDR3 sequence reads: CASSQDQGPNYGYTF. The CDR3 nucleotides are TGCGCCAGCAGCCAAGATCAGGGGCCTAACTATGGCTACACCTTC.

This rearrangement joins TRBV6-1 to TRBJ2-1; the match to TRBD2 covers 7 bases. With V trimmed by 1 base and J by 8 bases, 5 bases remained unmatched. CDR1 and CDR2 (germline): MNHNS, SASEGT. The CDR3 runs to 14 residues. CDR3 in amino acids: CASSEVGSGHEQFF. Here the CDR3 DNA reads TGTGCCAGCAGTGAAGTGGGTAGCGGGCATGAGCAGTTCTTC.

This chain links TRBV19 with TRBJ2-1; 7 nucleotides match TRBD1. Germline V lookup: CDR1 LNHDA, CDR2 SQIVND (reference sequence). This CDR3 spans 19 amino acids. Trimming removed 3 bases from V and 0 bases from J; junction bases left unmatched: 14. CDR3 protein: CASSINRGPGKSSYNEQFF. In nucleotides, the CDR3 is TGTGCCAGTAGTATTAACAGGGGACCCGGTAAGAGCTCCTACAATGAGCAGTTCTTC.

The chain has TRBV12-5 and TRBJ2-1, with 12 bases aligning to TRBD2. CDR1 is LGHNT and CDR2 is FRNRAP in the germline V gene. V was pared by 0 bases and J by 0 bases, with 15 bases of the junction left unmatched. The CDR3 extends over 22 amino acids. CDR3 sequence: CASGLVHPLAGGPSSSYNEQFF. In nucleotides, the CDR3 is TGTGCTAGTGGTTTGGTACACCCACTAGCGGGGGGCCCCTCGAGCTCCTACAATGAGCAGTTCTTC.

The rearrangement links TRBV7-3 to TRBJ2-7, with a possible D match to TRBD2 (5 bases). Germline CDR1 and CDR2: SGHTA and FQGTGA. The CDR3 loop spans 15 amino acids. Trimming removed 2 bases from V and 4 bases from J, with 15 bases in between. This chain's CDR3 is CASSLGVAKQYEQYF. The CDR3 DNA reads TGTGCCAGCAGCTTAGGCGTAGCGAAGCAGTACGAGCAGTACTTC.

The rearrangement links TRBV4-1 to TRBJ2-5; 13 positions agree with TRBD2. From germline, CDR1 is MGHRA and CDR2 YSYEKL. The CDR3 sequence is 17 residues long. V shed 4 bases, J shed 3 bases, and the junction held 8 bases outside the gene matches. The CDR3: CASSPTGLAGAKETQYF. The CDR3, as DNA: TGCGCCAGCAGCCCAACCGGACTAGCGGGGGCAAAAGAGACCCAGTACTTC.

The chain joins TRBV2 to TRBJ1-2, with D perhaps TRBD1 (5 bases). Trimming cost V 1 base and J 3 bases, with 18 bases left between them. Germline loops: CDR1 SNHLY, CDR2 FYNNEI. This CDR3 has 17 amino acids. The CDR3 loop reads CASSEVAGQFRHYGYTF. CDR3 DNA: TGTGCCAGCAGTGAAGTCGCGGGGCAATTTAGGCACTATGGCTACACCTTC.

This clone showed up just a few times. The J gene is TRBJ1-2, the V gene TRBV7-9; D unresolved. CDR1 SEHNR and CDR2 FQNEAQ come from the germline V gene (reference sequence). This CDR3 spans 10 amino acids. With 8 bases removed from V and 8 bases from J, the gap between germline ends came to 9 bases. The CDR3 DNA is TGTGCCAGCTTCGGAGACGGCTACACCTTC. Protein sequence: CASFGDGYTF.

This clone was observed a single time. The J gene is TRBJ2-7, the V gene TRBV9, with D uncertain. V was cut by 1 base and J by 4 bases, with 12 bases left in between. Per germline, CDR1 SGDLS and CDR2 YYNGEE. The CDR3 is 14 residues long. The CDR3 protein is CASSVTARGYEQYF. For the CDR3, the DNA is TGTGCCAGCAGCGTAACCGCCAGAGGTTACGAGCAGTACTTC.

The rearrangement links TRBV30 to TRBJ2-7, with 8 bases that match TRBD1. The CDR3 spans 14 residues. CDR1 is GTSNPN, CDR2 SVGIG, per germline (reference sequence). V shed 4 bases and J 1 base; nucleotides not matched to a gene: 6. The CDR3 coding sequence is TGTGCCTGGAAGCGGACAGGGAAGTCCTACGAGCAGTACTTC. Translated, it gives CAWKRTGKSYEQYF.

The chain links TRBV6-6 to TRBJ1-5, with D possibly TRBD1 on 5 matching bases. CDR1 and CDR2 from the germline V gene are MNHNY and SVGAGI (reference sequence). V was shortened by 4 bases and J by 8 bases, with 9 bases between the two germline ends. The CDR3 loop spans 12 amino acids. CDR3 residues: CASSSGGEPQHF. The CDR3 coding sequence is TGTGCCAGCAGTTCTGGGGGGGAGCCCCAGCATTTT.

The chain joins TRBV6-5 to TRBJ1-1; D is unresolved. The CDR3 covers 16 residues. V lost 0 bases, J lost 1 base, and 12 bases lay in between. Per the germline V gene, CDR1 is MNHEY and CDR2 is SVGAGI. CDR3 sequence: CASSYSRLKWNTEAFF. CDR3 nucleotide sequence: TGTGCCAGCAGTTACTCGAGGTTAAAGTGGAACACTGAAGCTTTCTTT.

The rearrangement uses TRBV6-4 and TRBJ1-1, with unresolved D. Trimming removed 2 bases at V and 5 bases at J, with 9 bases between. Germline V CDR1 and CDR2: MRHNA, SNTAGT. The CDR3 is 13 amino acids. CDR3 in amino acids: CASSDEAWTEAFF. CDR3 in DNA: TGTGCCAGCAGTGACGAGGCGTGGACTGAAGCTTTCTTT.

This chain links TRBV4-1 with TRBJ2-2; maybe TRBD1 (7 bases). Between the trimmed V and J ends, which lost 0 bases and 2 bases, there was a span of 13 bases. The CDR3 spans 17 residues. Germline lookup yields CDR1 MGHRA and CDR2 YSYEKL. Written as DNA, the CDR3 is TGCGCCAGCAGCCAAGAGCCCAGGGGGGAAAACACCGGGGAGCTGTTTTTT. Amino acid sequence: CASSQEPRGENTGELFF.

The rearrangement joins TRBV6-5 to TRBJ1-2; 10 bases agree with TRBD1. Germline lookup yields CDR1 MNHEY and CDR2 SVGAGI. The V gene end was trimmed by 2 bases and the J gene end by 5 bases; junction bases not matched to a gene: 8. The CDR3 loop spans 16 amino acids. CDR3 coding DNA: TGTGCCAGCAGTTACGGACAGGGACAGGGGACTTATGGCTACACCTTC. Translated: CASSYGQGQGTYGYTF.

The rearrangement uses TRBV5-1 and TRBJ1-2, with D perhaps TRBD1 (5 bases). Germline loops: CDR1 SGHRS, CDR2 YFSETQ. V was pared by 4 bases and J by 0 bases, with 16 bases between. The CDR3 loop spans 16 amino acids. In DNA form, the CDR3 reads TGCGCCAGCAGCCGGGGGACGGCCAGTACTAACTATGGCTACACCTTC. Protein product: CASSRGTASTNYGYTF.